A single sample gave rise to the 31 T cell receptor beta chains below, sequenced in a study of Graves' ophthalmopathy and Graves' hyperthyroidism. Investigators amplified TCR beta CDR3 regions from RNA transcripts. HTBI-primed RT-PCR formed the first round, and a multiplex PCR formed the second. TCRdb recomputed calls from the multiplex PCR reads with MiXCR, one row per CDR3 protein. The sample yields over 650,000 distinct CDR3 sequences, 35% to 45% seen once. The sequencing sample was made of peripheral blood. The receptors were sampled from an adult man with Graves' ophthalmopathy.

The V gene is TRBV9, the J gene TRBJ1-4; 7 bases are shared with TRBD1. This CDR3 has 16 residues. Germline V gene data show CDR1 as SGDLS and CDR2 as YYNGEE. The V gene end was trimmed by 4 bases and the J gene end by 5 bases; junction bases not matched to a gene: 11. CDR3 region: CASSQGGGRGNEKLFF. In nucleotides, the CDR3 is TGTGCCAGCAGCCAAGGAGGGGGCAGGGGGAATGAAAAACTGTTTTTT.

This clonotype was picked up a small number of times. This rearrangement joins TRBV4-1 to TRBJ1-1; 7 bases are shared with TRBD1. The V gene end was trimmed by 3 bases and the J gene end by 1 base; junction bases not matched to a gene: 5. Germline CDR1 is MGHRA and CDR2 is YSYEKL. The CDR3 totals 15 residues. The CDR3 DNA reads as TGCGCCAGCAGCCAGCAGGGGGTCCGGAACACTGAAGCTTTCTTT. Encoded protein: CASSQQGVRNTEAFF.

At least ten counts were recorded for this clonotype. The J gene is TRBJ2-6, the V gene TRBV12-3 or TRBV12-4, with no clear D. CDR3 size: 15 residues. Trimming left V 3 bases short and J 2 bases short, with 8 bases between. DNA of the CDR3: TGTGCCAGCAGTTTGTTTGGGACTGGGGCCAACGTCCTGACTTTC. This translates into CASSLFGTGANVLTF.

This clonotype was found a few times. The V gene is TRBV20-1, the J gene TRBJ1-4; no definite D call. CDR1 DFQATT and CDR2 SNEGSKA come from the germline V gene (reference sequence). V gave up 4 bases and J gave up 5 bases, with 14 bases separating them. The CDR3 is made up of 14 amino acids. In DNA, the CDR3 is TGCAGTGCTACCTCCGGCCCCCGAAATGAAAAACTGTTTTTT. Protein product: CSATSGPRNEKLFF.

This clonotype showed up many times. V is TRBV29-1 and J is TRBJ1-1, with TRBD1 matching 7 bases. J lost 2 bases, V lost 7 bases, and 7 bases had no gene match. Germline V gene data show CDR1 as SQVTM and CDR2 as ANQGSEA. The CDR3 has 13 residues. CDR3 DNA: TGCAGCGCCCTCGGGACAGATAACACTGAAGCTTTCTTT. Translated: CSALGTDNTEAFF.

A remark on this clonotype: A read error is likely, as this CDR3 ends without the conserved phenylalanine or tryptophan. The limits of the CDR3 on the DNA are not certain, so only TCRdb's listed CDR3 is given. CDR3: CASSRGQGA. The gene calls are TRBV25-1 and TRBJ1-3; TRBD1 is the table's D call, not checked against the DNA. Including both end residues, the CDR3 is 9 amino acids long. Germline assignment: CDR1 MGHDK and CDR2 SYGVNS.

About this clonotype: A much larger clonotype is one base distant, so this may be a read error. This rearrangement joins TRBV19 to TRBJ2-7; no clear D. Germline values: CDR1 LNHDA, CDR2 SQIVND (reference sequence). The CDR3 totals 15 residues. CDR3 sequence: CGSSIVRAPSYEQYF. As DNA, the CDR3 is TGTGGCAGTAGTATAGTTCGGGCTCCCTCCTACGAGCAGTACTTC.

In its sample, this clonotype was seen many times. The chain has TRBV10-3 and TRBJ1-2; the D is unclear. The CDR3 has 13 residues. The V gene lost 6 bases and the J gene lost 0 bases, with 8 bases spanning the gap. The V gene's germline CDR1 is ENHRY and CDR2 SYGVKD. The CDR3 here is CAIREPTNYGYTF. CDR3 nucleotide sequence: TGTGCCATCAGGGAGCCCACTAACTATGGCTACACCTTC.

The V and J genes are TRBV10-3 and TRBJ1-1, with a tentative D call TRBD1 (5 bases). Per germline, CDR1 ENHRY and CDR2 SYGVKD. The ends were cut back, 10 bases at V and 1 base at J, with 13 bases in the middle. CDR3 size: 13 residues. CDR3 loop: CATSATANTEAFF. DNA for the CDR3: TGTGCCACCTCCGCGACAGCGAACACTGAAGCTTTCTTT.

This clonotype was detected only a few times. This chain links TRBV19 with TRBJ1-1; possibly TRBD1 for D (6 bases). This CDR3 has 15 amino acids. Between the trimmed V and J ends, which lost 5 bases and 5 bases, there was a span of 18 bases. Germline assignment: CDR1 LNHDA and CDR2 SQIVND (reference sequence). This CDR3 reads CASSLTDRLGTEAFF. CDR3 bases: TGTGCCAGTAGTCTTACGGACAGACTGGGAACTGAAGCTTTCTTT. Full variable domain (remainder filled in from reference TRBV19 and TRBJ1-1): DGGITQSPKYLFRKEGQNVTLSCEQNLNHDAMYWYRQDPGQGLRLIYYSQIVNDFQKGDIAEGYSVSREKKESFPLTVTSAQKNPTAFYLCASSLTDRLGTEAFFGQGTRLTVV.

Notes on this clonotype: The junction departs from germline at one end; a sequencing error may be responsible. V is TRBV24-1 and J is TRBJ1-1; D is ambiguous. The CDR3 sequence is 13 residues long. Germline loops: CDR1 KGHDR, CDR2 SFDVKD. The CDR3 DNA reads as TGTGCTACCATTGGGCTGGGAAAGACTGAAGCTTTCTTT. Its translation: CATIGLGKTEAFF.

This clonotype was picked up many times. The chain is built from TRBV14 and TRBJ1-1, with TRBD1 matching 8 bases. Germline V gives CDR1 SGHDN, CDR2 FVKESK. The V and J ends lost 4 bases and 5 bases, in that order; junction bases with no gene match: 6. CDR3 size: 14 residues. The CDR3 region has the DNA TGTGCCAGCAGCCTCTGGACAGGGCAAACTGAAGCTTTCTTT. Translating gives CASSLWTGQTEAFF.

The sample holds many counts of this clonotype. The chain carries TRBV2 and TRBJ2-7, with D possibly TRBD1 on 6 matching bases. The CDR3 covers 15 residues. V was shortened by 6 bases and J by 0 bases, with 15 bases between the two germline ends. CDR1 SNHLY and CDR2 FYNNEI come from the germline V gene. CDR3: CASRRGGLSSYEQYF. The CDR3 DNA sequence: TGTGCCAGCAGGAGAGGGGGTCTGAGCTCCTACGAGCAGTACTTC.

This clonotype has at least ten counts. V and J are TRBV15 and TRBJ1-1; no clear D. The CDR3 is 13 amino acids. CDR1 and CDR2 from the germline V gene are LNHNV and YYDKDF (reference sequence). Trimming took 0 bases from V and 7 from J, leaving 9 bases between them. CDR3 bases: TGTGCCACCAGCAGAGATATAAGCGGTGAAGCTTTCTTT. Protein product: CATSRDISGEAFF.

V and J are TRBV11-2 and TRBJ2-7; TRBD2 might be the D (5 bases). Germline CDR1 SGHAT, CDR2 FQNNGV. CDR3 length: 13 amino acids. Trimming took 3 bases from V and 5 from J, leaving 11 bases between them. CDR3 sequence reads: CASSFRTPDEQYF. The CDR3 DNA sequence: TGTGCCAGCAGCTTCAGGACTCCTGACGAGCAGTACTTC.

This clonotype occurred many times. The chain recombines TRBV20-1 with TRBJ2-7; 8 bases fit TRBD2. Per the germline V gene, CDR1 is DFQATT and CDR2 is SNEGSKA (reference sequence). V shed 0 bases, J shed 7 bases, and the junction held 8 bases outside the gene matches. The CDR3 totals 14 residues. As DNA, the CDR3 is TGCAGTGCTAGAGATCTAGCGGGCCCAGCGGAGCAGTACTTC. Translated: CSARDLAGPAEQYF.

This clonotype was counted ten times or more. In DNA form, the CDR3 reads TGTGCCAGCACCCAGACTAGGAGCGAGACCCAGTACTTC. It yields the protein CASTQTRSETQYF. J is TRBJ2-5 and V is TRBV7-8; D may be TRBD2 (6 bases). There are 13 residues in the CDR3. The V gene's germline CDR1 is SGHVS and CDR2 FQNEAQ. The V end was cut by 7 bases, the J end by 5 bases, with 14 bases between.

The chain carries TRBV9 and TRBJ2-2, with 12 bases lining up with TRBD2. The CDR3 loop spans 20 amino acids. Per germline, CDR1 SGDLS and CDR2 YYNGEE. J was trimmed by 1 base and V by 4 bases; bases with no gene match: 14. The CDR3 sequence is CASSPRTGTSGRLNTGELFF. The CDR3 DNA is TGTGCCAGCAGCCCAAGGACCGGGACTAGCGGGCGACTGAACACCGGGGAGCTGTTTTTT.

The sample holds a few counts of this clonotype. The rearrangement joins TRBV20-1 to TRBJ2-2; either TRBD1 or TRBD2 may fit D (5 bases each). The CDR3 has 16 residues. Per germline, CDR1 DFQATT and CDR2 SNEGSKA (reference sequence). V was cut by 1 base and J by 5 bases, with 17 bases left in between. CDR3 loop: CSARARALWGTGELFF. The CDR3, as DNA: TGCAGTGCTAGAGCTAGGGCCCTGTGGGGGACCGGGGAGCTGTTTTTT.

On this clonotype: With a much larger clone just one base away, this may be a read error. The CDR3 DNA follows: TGTGCCAGCAGACCACCCGGCTCCTATAATTCACCCCTCCACTTT. Translating gives CASRPPGSYNSPLHF. This chain connects TRBV6-6 to TRBJ1-6; D remains ambiguous. The CDR3 runs to 15 residues. Germline CDR1 is MNHNY and CDR2 is SVGAGI (reference sequence). The V gene lost 6 bases and the J gene lost 0 bases, with 9 bases spanning the gap.

This chain links TRBV10-3 with TRBJ2-7; 9 nucleotides agree with TRBD2. After removal of 10 bases from V and 4 bases from J, the junction contained 8 bases not matched to a gene. The CDR3 totals 13 residues. The germline gives CDR1 ENHRY, CDR2 SYGVKD. The CDR3 bases are TGTGCCAGCAAGGCGGGAGGGCCTTACGAGCAGTACTTC. It specifies CASKAGGPYEQYF.

This clonotype was counted at least ten times. The chain employs TRBV24-1 and TRBJ1-2, with 9 bases that match TRBD1. The CDR3 sequence is 17 residues long. J was trimmed by 6 bases and V by 4 bases; bases with no gene match: 14. Germline CDR1 reads KGHDR; CDR2 reads SFDVKD. The CDR3 nucleotides read TGTGCCACCAGTGACACCCCCCCGGGACAGGGCTTTCATGGCTACACCTTC. Translating gives CATSDTPPGQGFHGYTF.

The chain has TRBV7-2 and TRBJ1-1; D call uncertain. The CDR3 is made up of 14 amino acids. V was pared by 5 bases and J by 6 bases, with 16 bases between. Germline V lookup: CDR1 SGHTA, CDR2 FQGNSA. This CDR3 is CASSLTPVGPEAFF. CDR3 DNA: TGTGCCAGCAGCCTCACGCCAGTCGGTCCTGAAGCTTTCTTT.

The V gene is TRBV29-1, the J gene TRBJ1-1; TRBD1 matches at 7 bases. This CDR3 region has 14 residues. Germline V gene lookup returns CDR1 SQVTM and CDR2 ANQGSEA. Trimming took 7 bases from V and 0 from J; bases not matched to a gene: 8. The CDR3 is CSATGTVMNTEAFF. For the CDR3, the DNA is TGCAGCGCCACCGGGACAGTCATGAACACTGAAGCTTTCTTT.

For this clonotype: One end of the junction varies from germline; a read error may be responsible. This chain connects TRBV10-3 to TRBJ1-1; TRBD1 matches 11 bases. There are 13 residues in the CDR3. Germline loops: CDR1 ENHRY, CDR2 SYGVKD. CDR3 coding DNA: TGTGCCAGCAGTCCGGGACAGGGGGGTGAAGCTTTCTTT. It yields the protein CASSPGQGGEAFF.

This clonotype was found many times. The chain joins TRBV6-5 to TRBJ2-7, with D tentatively TRBD2 (5 bases). This CDR3 is 14 amino acids long. Germline CDR1 reads MNHEY; CDR2 reads SVGAGI. The V end lost 2 bases, the J end lost 5 bases, and 13 bases lay between the germline ends. Here the CDR3 reads CASSYNRGVHEQYF. Written as DNA, the CDR3 is TGTGCCAGCAGTTACAATCGGGGTGTCCACGAGCAGTACTTC.

This clonotype was observed at least ten times. The V and J genes are TRBV9 and TRBJ1-4; 8 nucleotides match TRBD1. Germline-derived CDR1 and CDR2 are SGDLS and YYNGEE. The CDR3 loop spans 15 amino acids. J lost 7 bases, V lost 4 bases, and 9 bases had no gene match. CDR3 DNA: TGTGCCAGCAGCTCTGGACAGGGTCGAGGTGAAAAACTGTTTTTT. Protein product: CASSSGQGRGEKLFF.

This clonotype was detected many times. The chain carries TRBV24-1 and TRBJ2-5, with D perhaps matching TRBD2 (6 bases). Germline assignment: CDR1 KGHDR and CDR2 SFDVKD. V was cut by 0 bases and J by 4 bases, with 14 bases left in between. The CDR3 has 16 amino acids. The CDR3, as DNA: TGTGCCACCAGTGATTTGCCCCGGGAGCATGGAGAGACCCAGTACTTC. It specifies CATSDLPREHGETQYF.

In its sample, this clonotype was seen many times. The V and J genes are TRBV5-5 and TRBJ1-1; 7 bases map to TRBD1. Germline-derived CDR1 and CDR2 are SGHKS and YYEKEE (reference sequence). CDR3 size: 14 residues. J gave up 8 bases and V 4 bases, and 11 bases lay outside the gene matches. The chain's CDR3 is CASSIGDRVGEAFF. The CDR3 bases are TGTGCCAGCAGCATTGGAGACAGGGTCGGCGAAGCTTTCTTT.

There are a few counts of this clonotype. The genes are TRBV18 and TRBJ1-4; the D is unclear. CDR1 and CDR2 (germline): KGHSH, LQKENI. The V gene lost 4 bases and the J gene lost 5 bases, with 5 bases spanning the gap. The CDR3 has 12 amino acids. DNA of the CDR3: TGTGCCAGCTCACTTTCAAATGAAAAACTGTTTTTT. Amino acid sequence: CASSLSNEKLFF.

This clonotype was observed a single time. The V gene is TRBV29-1, the J gene TRBJ2-5, with 10 bases that match TRBD2. Germline CDR1 reads SQVTM; CDR2 reads ANQGSEA. The trim removed 6 bases at V and 1 base at J, leaving 5 bases unmatched. The CDR3 runs 14 residues. The CDR3 sequence: CSVAGLAAQETQYF. As DNA, the CDR3 is TGCAGCGTCGCCGGACTAGCGGCCCAAGAGACCCAGTACTTC.